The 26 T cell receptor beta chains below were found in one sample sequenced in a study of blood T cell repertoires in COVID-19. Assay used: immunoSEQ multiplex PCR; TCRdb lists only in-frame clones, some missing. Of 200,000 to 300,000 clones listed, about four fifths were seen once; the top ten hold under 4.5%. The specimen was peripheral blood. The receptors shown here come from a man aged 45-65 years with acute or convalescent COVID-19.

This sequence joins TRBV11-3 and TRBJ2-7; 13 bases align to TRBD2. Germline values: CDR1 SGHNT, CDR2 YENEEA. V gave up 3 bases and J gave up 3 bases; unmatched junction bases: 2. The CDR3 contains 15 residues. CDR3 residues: CASSLGTSGIYEQYF. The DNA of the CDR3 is TGTGCCAGCAGCTTGGGGACTAGCGGGATCTACGAGCAGTACTTC.

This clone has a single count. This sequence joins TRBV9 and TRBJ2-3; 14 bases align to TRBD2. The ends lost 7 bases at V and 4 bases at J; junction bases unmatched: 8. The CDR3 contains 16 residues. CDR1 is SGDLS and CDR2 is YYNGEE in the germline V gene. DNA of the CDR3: TGTGCCAGCGTCCCGGGACTAGCGGGAGTGGCAGATACGCAGTATTTT. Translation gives CASVPGLAGVADTQYF.

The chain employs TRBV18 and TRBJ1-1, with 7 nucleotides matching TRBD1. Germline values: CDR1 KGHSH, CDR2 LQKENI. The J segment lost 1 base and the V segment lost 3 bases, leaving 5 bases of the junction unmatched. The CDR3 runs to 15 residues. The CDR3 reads CASSPTGAENTEAFF. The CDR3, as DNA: TGTGCCAGCTCACCCACAGGGGCCGAGAACACTGAAGCTTTCTTT.

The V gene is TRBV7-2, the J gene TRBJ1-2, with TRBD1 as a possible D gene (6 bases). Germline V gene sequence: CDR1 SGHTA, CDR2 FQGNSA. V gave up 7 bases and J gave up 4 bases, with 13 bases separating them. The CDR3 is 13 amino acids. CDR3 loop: CASTQGVGYGYTF. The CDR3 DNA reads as TGTGCCAGCACACAGGGAGTAGGCTATGGCTACACCTTC.

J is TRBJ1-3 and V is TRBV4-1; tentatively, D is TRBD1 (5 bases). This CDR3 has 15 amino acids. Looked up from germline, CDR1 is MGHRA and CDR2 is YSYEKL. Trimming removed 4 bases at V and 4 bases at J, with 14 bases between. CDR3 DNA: TGCGCCAGCAGCCCTCAGACCCGGGGGGGAAACACCATATATTTT. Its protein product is CASSPQTRGGNTIYF.

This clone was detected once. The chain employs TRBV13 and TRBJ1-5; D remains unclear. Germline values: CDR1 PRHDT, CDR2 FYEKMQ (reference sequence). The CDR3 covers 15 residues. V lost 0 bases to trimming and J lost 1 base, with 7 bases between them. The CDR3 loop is CASSLGGRSNQPQHF. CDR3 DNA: TGTGCCAGCAGCTTAGGGGGGAGAAGCAATCAGCCCCAGCATTTT.

CDR3 in amino acids: CASSAVLRGRTDTQYF. CDR3 bases: TGTGCCAGCAGCGCCGTTCTGCGGGGTAGAACAGATACGCAGTATTTT. This chain links TRBV9 with TRBJ2-3; D perhaps matches TRBD2 (6 bases). Deletions cut 3 bases from V and 3 bases from J, with 17 bases between. The CDR3 has 16 amino acids. CDR1 is SGDLS, CDR2 YYNGEE, per germline. The full variable domain, its missing parts supplied by reference TRBV9 and TRBJ2-3, is DSGVTQTPKHLITATGQRVTLRCSPRSGDLSVYWYQQSLDQGLQFLIQYYNGEERAKGNILERFSAQQFPDLHSELNLSSLELGDSALYFCASSAVLRGRTDTQYFGPGTRLTVL.

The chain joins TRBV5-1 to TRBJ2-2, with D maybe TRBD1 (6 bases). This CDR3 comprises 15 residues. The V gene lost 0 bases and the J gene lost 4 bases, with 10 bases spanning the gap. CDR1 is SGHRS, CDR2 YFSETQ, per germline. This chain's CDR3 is CASSLGRGSTGELFF. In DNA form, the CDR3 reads TGCGCCAGCAGCTTGGGCAGGGGCTCCACCGGGGAGCTGTTTTTT.

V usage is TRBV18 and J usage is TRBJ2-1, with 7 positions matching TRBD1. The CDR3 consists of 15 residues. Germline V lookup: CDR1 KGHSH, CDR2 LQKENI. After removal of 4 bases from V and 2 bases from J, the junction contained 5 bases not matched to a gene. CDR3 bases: TGTGCCAGCTCACGGGGACAGACCGCCTACAATGAGCAGTTCTTC. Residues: CASSRGQTAYNEQFF.

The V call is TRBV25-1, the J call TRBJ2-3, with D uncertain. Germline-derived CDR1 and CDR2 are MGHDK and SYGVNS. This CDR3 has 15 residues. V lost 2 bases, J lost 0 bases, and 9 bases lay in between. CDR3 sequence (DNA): TGTGCCAGCAGTGAAAACGAACTAAGCACAGATACGCAGTATTTT. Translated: CASSENELSTDTQYF.

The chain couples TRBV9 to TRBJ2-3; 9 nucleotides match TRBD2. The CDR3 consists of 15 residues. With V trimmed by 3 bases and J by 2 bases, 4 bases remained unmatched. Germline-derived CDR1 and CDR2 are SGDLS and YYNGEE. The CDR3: CASSAGTSHTDTQYF. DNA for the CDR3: TGTGCCAGCAGCGCGGGGACTAGCCACACAGATACGCAGTATTTT.

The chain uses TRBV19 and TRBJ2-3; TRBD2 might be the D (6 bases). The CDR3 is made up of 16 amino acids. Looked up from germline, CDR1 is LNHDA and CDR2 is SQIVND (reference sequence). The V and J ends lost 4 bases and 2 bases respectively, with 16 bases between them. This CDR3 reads CASSTLGGPDTDTQYF. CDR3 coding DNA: TGTGCCAGTAGTACCCTGGGGGGTCCCGACACAGATACGCAGTATTTT.

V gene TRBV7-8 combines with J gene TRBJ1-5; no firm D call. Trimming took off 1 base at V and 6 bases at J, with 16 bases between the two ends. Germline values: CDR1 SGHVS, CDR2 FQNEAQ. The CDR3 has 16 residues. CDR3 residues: CASSLVFGGEGQPQHF. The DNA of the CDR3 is TGTGCCAGCAGCTTAGTCTTTGGCGGTGAAGGTCAGCCCCAGCATTTT.

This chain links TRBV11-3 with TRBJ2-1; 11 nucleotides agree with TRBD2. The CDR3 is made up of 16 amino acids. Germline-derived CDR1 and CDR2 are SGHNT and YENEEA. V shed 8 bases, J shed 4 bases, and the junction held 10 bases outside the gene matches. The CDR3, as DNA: TGTGCCAGCGTGAGGTTGGGGACTAGCGGATACAATGAGCAGTTCTTC. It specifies CASVRLGTSGYNEQFF. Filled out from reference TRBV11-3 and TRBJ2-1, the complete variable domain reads EAGVVQSPRYKIIEKKQPVAFWCNPISGHNTLYWYLQNLGQGPELLIRYENEEAVDDSQLPKDRFSAERLKGVDSTLKIQPAELGDSAVYLCASVRLGTSGYNEQFFGPGTRLTVL.

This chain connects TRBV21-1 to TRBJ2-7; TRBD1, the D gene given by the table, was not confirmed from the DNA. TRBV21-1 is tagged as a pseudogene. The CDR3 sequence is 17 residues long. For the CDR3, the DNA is TGTGCCAGCAGCAAAGTGAAAGGACAGGGGGCGGGCTACGAGCAGTACTTC. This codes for CASSKVKGQGAGYEQYF.

CDR3 sequence: CASSRSGDYSGNTIYF. For the CDR3, the DNA is TGTGCCAGCAGCCGGTCAGGGGACTACTCTGGAAACACCATATATTTT. The chain joins TRBV11-3 to TRBJ1-3, with D maybe TRBD1 (6 bases). This CDR3 is 16 amino acids long. The germline V and J ends were trimmed by 5 bases and 0 bases, with 14 bases remaining between them. CDR1 is SGHNT and CDR2 is YENEEA in the germline V gene.

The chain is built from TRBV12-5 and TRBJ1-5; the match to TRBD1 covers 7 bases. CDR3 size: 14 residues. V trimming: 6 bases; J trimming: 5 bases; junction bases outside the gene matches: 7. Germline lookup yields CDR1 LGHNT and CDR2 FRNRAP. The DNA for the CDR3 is TGTGCTAGTGGAAAGGGGACAGCCTATCAGCCCCAGCATTTT. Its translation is CASGKGTAYQPQHF.

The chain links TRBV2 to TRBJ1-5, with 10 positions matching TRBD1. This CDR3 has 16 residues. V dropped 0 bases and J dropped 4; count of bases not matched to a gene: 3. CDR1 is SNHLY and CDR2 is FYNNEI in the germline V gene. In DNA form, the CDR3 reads TGTGCCAGCAGTGAAGCAAAGGGACAGGGGAATCAGCCCCAGCATTTT. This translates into CASSEAKGQGNQPQHF.

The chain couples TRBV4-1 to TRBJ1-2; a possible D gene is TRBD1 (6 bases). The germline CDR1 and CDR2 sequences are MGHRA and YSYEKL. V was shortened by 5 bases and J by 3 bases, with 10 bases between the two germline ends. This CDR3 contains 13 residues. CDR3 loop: CASSRRTDYGYTF. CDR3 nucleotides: TGCGCCAGCAGCAGGCGGACAGACTATGGCTACACCTTC.

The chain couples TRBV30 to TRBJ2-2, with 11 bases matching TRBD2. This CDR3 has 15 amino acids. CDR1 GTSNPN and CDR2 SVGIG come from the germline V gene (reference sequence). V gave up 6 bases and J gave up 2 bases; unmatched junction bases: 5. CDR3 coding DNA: TGTGCCTGCCCCGGACTAGCGGGTAACACCGGGGAGCTGTTTTTT. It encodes CACPGLAGNTGELFF.

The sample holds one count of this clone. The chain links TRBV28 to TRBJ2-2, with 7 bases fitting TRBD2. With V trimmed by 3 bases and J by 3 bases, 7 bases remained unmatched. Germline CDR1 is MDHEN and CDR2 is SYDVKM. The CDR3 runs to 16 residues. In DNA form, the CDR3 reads TGTGCCAGCAGTTTGCGTCGGGGGGTAGACACCGGGGAGCTGTTTTTT. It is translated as CASSLRRGVDTGELFF.

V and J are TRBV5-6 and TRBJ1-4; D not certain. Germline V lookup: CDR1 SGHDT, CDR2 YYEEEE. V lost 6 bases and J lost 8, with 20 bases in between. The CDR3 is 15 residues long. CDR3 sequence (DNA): TGTGCCAGCACCCAGACTGCGTCCATTGGGGAAAAACTGTTTTTT. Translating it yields CASTQTASIGEKLFF. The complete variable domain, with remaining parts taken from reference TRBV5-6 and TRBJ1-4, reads DAGVTQSPTHLIKTRGQQVTLRCSPKSGHDTVSWYQQALGQGPQFIFQYYEEEERQRGNFPDRFSGHQFPNYSSELNVNALLLGDSALYLCASTQTASIGEKLFFGSGTQLSVL.

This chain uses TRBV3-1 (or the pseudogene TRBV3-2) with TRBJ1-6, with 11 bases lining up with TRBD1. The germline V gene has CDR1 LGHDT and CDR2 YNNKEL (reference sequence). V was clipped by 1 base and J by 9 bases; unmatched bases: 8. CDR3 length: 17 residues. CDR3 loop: CASSQGTGTGGGSPLHF. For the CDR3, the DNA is TGTGCCAGCAGCCAAGGCACCGGGACAGGGGGGGGTTCACCCCTCCACTTT.

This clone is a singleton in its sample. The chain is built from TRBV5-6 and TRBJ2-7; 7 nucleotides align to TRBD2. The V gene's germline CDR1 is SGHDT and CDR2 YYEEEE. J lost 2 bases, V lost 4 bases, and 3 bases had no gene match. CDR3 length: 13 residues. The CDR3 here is CASSAGGTYEQYF. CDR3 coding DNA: TGTGCCAGCAGCGCCGGGGGGACCTACGAGCAGTACTTC.

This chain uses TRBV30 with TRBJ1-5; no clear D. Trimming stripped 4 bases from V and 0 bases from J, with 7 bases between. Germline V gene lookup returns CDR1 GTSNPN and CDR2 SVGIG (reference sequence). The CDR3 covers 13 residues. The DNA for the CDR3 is TGTGCCTGGACAGGCAATAGCAATCAGCCCCAGCATTTT. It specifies CAWTGNSNQPQHF.

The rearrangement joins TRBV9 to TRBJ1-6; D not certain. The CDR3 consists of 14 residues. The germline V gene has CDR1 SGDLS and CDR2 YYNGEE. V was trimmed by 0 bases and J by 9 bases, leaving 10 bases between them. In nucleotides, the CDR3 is TGTGCCAGCAGCGTAGAAGACTCTTTTTCACCCCTCCACTTT. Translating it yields CASSVEDSFSPLHF.